The present T cell receptor beta chain was sequenced within a study of cytomegalovirus exposure and HLA in healthy donors. Use of 60 Vbeta and 13 Jbeta primers characterized the PCR. The assay was immunoSEQ multiplex PCR, and TCRdb's table has in-frame clones only and misses some. The table counts about 210,000 clones; 0.75% to 1% lies in the top ten. Comment on this clone: The antigen is not known.

The study's findings and limits: HLA allele associations emerged for roughly 17,000 TCR beta sequences in a later analysis, at 0.05 false discovery rate. Sequencing likely produced, as an artifact, a cluster of highly shared sequence variants. Reports state that TCR beta sequences accurately predicted most subjects' HLA-A and HLA-B alleles. No immune exposure information besides CMV serostatus was available.

This sequence was found in a woman aged 25 to 45 in good health and CMV-seropositive. The sequenced material came from PBMCs.

CDR3 loop: CASSPSGGQDTQYF. The CDR3 DNA is TGTGCCAGCAGCCCTAGCGGGGGCCAGGATACGCAGTATTTT. The J gene is TRBJ2-3, the V gene TRBV7-2, with TRBD2 identical over 10 bases. Germline lookup yields CDR1 SGHTA and CDR2 FQGNSA. CDR3 length equals 14 residues. V was pared by 5 bases and J by 6 bases, with 5 bases of the junction left unmatched.